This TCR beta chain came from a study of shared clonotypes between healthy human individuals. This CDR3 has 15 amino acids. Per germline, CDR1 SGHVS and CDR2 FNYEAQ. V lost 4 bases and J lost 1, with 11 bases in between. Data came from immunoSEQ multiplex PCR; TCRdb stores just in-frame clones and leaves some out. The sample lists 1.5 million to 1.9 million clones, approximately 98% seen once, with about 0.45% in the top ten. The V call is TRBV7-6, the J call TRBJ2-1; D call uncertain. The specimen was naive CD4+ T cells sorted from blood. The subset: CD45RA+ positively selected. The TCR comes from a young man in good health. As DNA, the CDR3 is TGTGCCAGCAGCTCGCCTTCTATATCCTACAATGAGCAGTTCTTC. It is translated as CASSSPSISYNEQFF.